There are a few counts of the clone carrying this TCR beta chain. The template used for profiling TCR beta VDJ and CDR3 was genomic DNA. From the reads, TCRdb called clonotypes with MiXCR, one entry per CDR3 protein. The sample lists around 210,000 distinct CDR3 sequences, 65% occurring once. Losses at the gene ends were 8 bases for V and 10 bases for J; bases not matched to a gene: 13. The CDR3 runs 12 residues. Germline V CDR1 and CDR2: SQVTM, ANQGSEA. The data were taken from a study of CD8+CD57+ T cells in acquired aplastic anemia. In the study overall: When averaged, DNA from sorted CD4+ and CD8+ cells came to about 3 ug.

The sequenced patients had an expansion of CD8+CD57+ cells seen by flow cytometry. All patients had severe acquired aplastic anemia. This sequence originates from a human donor with aplastic anemia. The chain links TRBV29-1 to TRBJ1-1, with TRBD1 identical over 7 bases. The sample taken for sequencing was sorted CD4+, CD8+, or CD8+CD57+ T cells (not recorded which) from PBMCs. CDR3 nucleotide sequence: TGCAGCTCCGACAGGGATCAGGCTGGAGCTTTCTTT. Amino acids: CSSDRDQAGAFF.